This T cell receptor beta chain derives from a study of blood T cell repertoires in COVID-19. Measured with immunoSEQ multiplex PCR; TCRdb has only the in-frame clones, and not every one. Of roughly 68,000 clones listed, 81% are singletons. V shed 3 bases and J 2 bases; nucleotides not matched to a gene: 5. Germline values: CDR1 MDHEN, CDR2 SYDVKM. The CDR3 has 15 amino acids. This chain uses TRBV28 with TRBJ1-2; 8 bases agree with TRBD1. Sample: peripheral blood. The sequence was obtained from a human donor in a cohort sampled during active COVID-19. CDR3 DNA: TGTGCCAGCAGTTTTGGGGACAGGAAAAACTATGGCTACACCTTC. Translation gives CASSFGDRKNYGYTF.